These 8 T cell receptor beta chains share one sample of origin, sequenced in a study of prognosis after radiotherapy for stage I lung cancer. Two-round multiplex PCR amplified TCR beta CDR3 from genomic DNA. The first round of PCR was done with primers that matched each TRBV and TRBJ gene. TCRdb independently ran MiXCR on the multiplex PCR reads; one entry per CDR3 protein. The sample records around 31,000 distinct CDR3 sequences, 32% being singletons. This material consisted of PBMCs, taken before or after stereotactic body radiation therapy (not recorded which). The receptor source for this set is a donor of 50 years or more with non-small cell lung cancer.

As concerns this clonotype: Just one base apart from a much larger clone, this may be a read error. V is TRBV18 and J is TRBJ1-2, with 11 bases aligning to TRBD1. Per the germline V gene, CDR1 is KGHSH and CDR2 is LQKENI. This CDR3 comprises 16 residues. The CDR3: CASPPTGTGGSYGYTF. In DNA, the CDR3 is TGTGCCAGCCCACCAACCGGGACAGGGGGTAGCTATGGCTACACCTTC. Variable domain in full (rest from reference TRBV18 and TRBJ1-2): NAGVMQNPRHLVRRRGQEARLRCSPMKGHSHVYWYRQLPEEGLKFMVYLQKENIIDESGMPKERFSAEFPKEGPSILRIQQVVRGDSAAYFCASPPTGTGGSYGYTFGSGTRLTVV.

This clonotype came up many times. The chain is built from TRBV30 and TRBJ2-2; TRBD2 matches 13 bases. V trimming: 3 bases; J trimming: 6 bases; junction bases outside the gene matches: 7. This CDR3 contains 16 residues. CDR1 and CDR2 (germline): GTSNPN, SVGIG (reference sequence). CDR3: CAWSGLAGVGAGELFF. CDR3 in DNA: TGTGCCTGGAGCGGACTAGCGGGAGTGGGGGCCGGGGAGCTGTTTTTT.

This clonotype was recorded many times. With a much larger clone just one base away, this may be a read error. The chain uses TRBV5-1 and TRBJ1-1, with a possible D match to TRBD1 (5 bases). The CDR3 length is 15 residues. Germline CDR1 and CDR2: SGHRS and YFSETQ. Trimming left V 4 bases short and J 4 bases short, with 17 bases between. The DNA of the CDR3 is TGCGCCAGCAGCCCGGCCGGGAGGGGTGCCACTGAAGCTTTCTTT. This translates into CASSPAGRGATEAFF.

The chain uses TRBV12-5 and TRBJ2-5, with D unclear. Germline-derived CDR1 and CDR2 are LGHNT and FRNRAP. V shed 1 base and J shed 2 bases, with 11 bases lying between them. The CDR3 is 15 amino acids. The CDR3 sequence is CASGLGHGGQETQYF. In DNA form, the CDR3 reads TGTGCTAGTGGTTTGGGTCACGGCGGTCAAGAGACCCAGTACTTC.

This clonotype appeared many times. This chain connects TRBV7-9 to TRBJ2-3; 7 nucleotides agree with TRBD1. This CDR3 spans 16 amino acids. The V and J ends lost 4 bases and 2 bases, in that order; junction bases with no gene match: 9. Germline CDR1 SEHNR, CDR2 FQNEAQ (reference sequence). The CDR3 nucleotides read TGTGCCAGCAGCTCGCCGGACAGGTCAACCACAGATACGCAGTATTTT. Translation: CASSSPDRSTTDTQYF.

Concerning this clonotype: Since a much larger clone is just one base distant, this may be a read error. The chain combines TRBV27 with TRBJ2-1; 9 nucleotides match TRBD1. The CDR3 runs to 15 residues. Germline CDR1 MNHEY, CDR2 SMNVEV (reference sequence). The CDR3 DNA reads as TGTTCCAGCAGTGCGCCCGGGACAGGGTTTTGGGAGCAGTTCTTC. Translating gives CSSSAPGTGFWEQFF.

This clonotype was counted ten times or more. The rearrangement joins TRBV7-8 to TRBJ2-1; 10 nucleotides align to TRBD2. J lost 2 bases, V lost 5 bases, and 3 bases had no gene match. There are 15 residues in the CDR3. CDR1 is SGHVS and CDR2 is FQNEAQ in the germline V gene. This chain's CDR3 is CASSDSGRPYNEQFF. In DNA, the CDR3 is TGTGCCAGCAGCGATAGCGGGAGGCCCTACAATGAGCAGTTCTTC.

Turning to this clonotype: Possible read error: a much larger clone is one base away. This chain connects TRBV4-1 to TRBJ2-4; 7 bases align to TRBD2. Looked up from germline, CDR1 is MGHRA and CDR2 is YSYEKL. V dropped 7 bases and J dropped 5; count of bases not matched to a gene: 14. The CDR3 extends over 16 amino acids. The CDR3 DNA is TGCGCCAGCATCCAGGGCGGGGGTGGCCGGGAAAACATTCAGTACTTC. Translation: CASIQGGGGRENIQYF.